The clone carrying this TCR beta chain was detected only a few times. Its antigen is unidentified. A split of CD4+ cells into CD45RA+ naive and CD45RA-negative memory subsets was performed. These data belong to a study of shared clonotypes between healthy human individuals. Study outcomes and limitations: Generally, estimated richness proved larger in naive subsets than it did in memory subsets.

Profiled with immunoSEQ multiplex PCR; TCRdb holds only in-frame clones, not every one. The profile shows hundreds of thousands of clones, 73% of them singletons. This TCR was sampled from a woman in her 30s in good health. The sequencing sample was made of memory CD4+ T cells sorted from blood. Subset specified: CD45RA-negative fraction.

The CDR3 nucleotides are TGTGCCAGTAGTCCAGCGGAGTGGACTAGGCCCAAACCCCTTGACTACGAGCAGTACTTC. Its protein product is CASSPAEWTRPKPLDYEQYF. The gene calls are TRBV19 and TRBJ2-7, with TRBD2 matching over 7 bases. V was pared by 5 bases and J by 3 bases, with 25 bases of the junction left unmatched. The CDR3 consists of 20 residues. Germline CDR1 LNHDA, CDR2 SQIVND (reference sequence). Together with reference TRBV19 and TRBJ2-7, the CDR3 gives the full variable domain: DGGITQSPKYLFRKEGQNVTLSCEQNLNHDAMYWYRQDPGQGLRLIYYSQIVNDFQKGDIAEGYSVSREKKESFPLTVTSAQKNPTAFYLCASSPAEWTRPKPLDYEQYFGPGTRLTVT.